The 18 T cell receptor beta chains in this list originate from one sample, sequenced in a study of blood T cell repertoires in COVID-19. TCRdb keeps only in-frame clones here, not all; method: immunoSEQ multiplex PCR. The sample yields 230,000 or so clones, about 85% seen once. Input material: PBMCs or T cells enriched from blood (not recorded which). Receptors originate from a woman aged 25 to 39 who had recovered from COVID-19.

The chain has TRBV19 and TRBJ1-1, with 8 bases aligning to TRBD1. Germline values: CDR1 LNHDA, CDR2 SQIVND (reference sequence). The CDR3 loop spans 12 amino acids. Trimming removed 5 bases from V and 8 bases from J; junction bases left unmatched: 4. CDR3 DNA: TGTGCCAGTAGTCTACGGACAGGGGAAGCTTTCTTT. Amino acids: CASSLRTGEAFF.

J is TRBJ2-3 and V is TRBV7-3; 10 bases map to TRBD1. The CDR3 length is 15 residues. Germline CDR1 is SGHTA and CDR2 is FQGTGA. J was trimmed by 4 bases and V by 5 bases; bases with no gene match: 6. The CDR3 spells CASSLTGGAPDTQYF. For the CDR3, the DNA is TGTGCCAGCAGCCTGACAGGGGGCGCCCCAGATACGCAGTATTTT.

This chain connects TRBV28 to TRBJ2-5; 8 bases fit TRBD2. The ends lost 8 bases at V and 5 bases at J; junction bases unmatched: 4. The CDR3 spans 12 residues. In germline, CDR1 is MDHEN, CDR2 SYDVKM. The CDR3 bases are TGTGCCAGCCGGGGGGGGTGGGAGACCCAGTACTTC. It encodes CASRGGWETQYF. The whole variable domain, remainder taken from reference TRBV28 and TRBJ2-5, is DVKVTQSSRYLVKRTGEKVFLECVQDMDHENMFWYRQDPGLGLRLIYFSYDVKMKEKGDIPEGYSVSREKKERFSLILESASTNQTSMYLCASRGGWETQYFGPGTRLLVL.

This chain connects TRBV11-3 to TRBJ2-1; TRBD2 might be the D (6 bases). With 2 bases removed from V and 3 bases from J, the gap between germline ends came to 17 bases. Per germline, CDR1 SGHNT and CDR2 YENEEA. This CDR3 has 17 residues. For the CDR3, the DNA is TGTGCCAGCAGCTTAAGTGGTGGCGGGGCCGACTACAATGAGCAGTTCTTC. It specifies CASSLSGGGADYNEQFF.

This clone was detected a few times. The chain recombines TRBV4-3 with TRBJ1-6; TRBD1 aligns across 7 bases. Germline loops: CDR1 LGHNA, CDR2 YSLEER. The CDR3 runs 16 residues. With 0 bases clipped from V and 6 bases from J, the junction kept 5 bases outside the gene matches. In DNA, the CDR3 is TGCGCCAGCAGCCAAGATCTCGCAGGGGGTAATTCACCCCTCCACTTT. This gives the protein CASSQDLAGGNSPLHF.

The rearrangement joins TRBV6-4 to TRBJ2-1; D not resolved. The V gene lost 4 bases and the J gene lost 5 bases, with 15 bases spanning the gap. The CDR3 consists of 15 residues. Germline V lookup: CDR1 MRHNA, CDR2 SNTAGT. The CDR3 DNA reads TGTGCCAGCAGTGTGGAGAGTCTACCTAACAATGAGCAGTTCTTC. Amino acid sequence: CASSVESLPNNEQFF.

Written as DNA, the CDR3 is TGTGCCAGCAGTGAACAGGGTGGGGAGACCCAGTACTTC. Its protein is CASSEQGGETQYF. This chain uses TRBV6-4 with TRBJ2-5, with D perhaps matching TRBD1 (6 bases). This CDR3 has 13 amino acids. V lost 3 bases, J lost 5 bases, and 10 bases lay in between. Germline CDR1 MRHNA, CDR2 SNTAGT.

This chain connects TRBV5-4 to TRBJ2-1; tentative D call: TRBD2 (5 bases). Per germline, CDR1 SGHNT and CDR2 YYREEE (reference sequence). The CDR3 spans 14 residues. V was clipped by 2 bases and J by 9 bases, with 15 bases between them. In DNA, the CDR3 is TGTGCCAGCAGCTTACTAGTGAGGATGAGTGAGCAGTTCTTC. Translated, it gives CASSLLVRMSEQFF.

The rearrangement links TRBV15 to TRBJ2-3; 9 bases match TRBD2. Germline CDR1 reads LNHNV; CDR2 reads YYDKDF (reference sequence). The CDR3 runs to 18 residues. V dropped 1 base and J dropped 5; count of bases not matched to a gene: 13. The CDR3 coding sequence is TGTGCCACCAGCAGAGCCATGTGGGCGGGGGGGCCCGGAGATACGCAGTATTTT. It codes for CATSRAMWAGGPGDTQYF.

This sequence joins TRBV5-1 and TRBJ2-3, with D perhaps TRBD1 (5 bases). The CDR3 consists of 13 residues. V lost 2 bases and J 5 bases, leaving 9 bases between the germline ends. Germline V lookup: CDR1 SGHRS, CDR2 YFSETQ. CDR3 residues: CASSFRVGDTQYF. The CDR3 DNA sequence: TGCGCCAGCAGCTTCAGGGTGGGAGATACGCAGTATTTT.

The chain couples TRBV7-2 to TRBJ2-1; 7 nucleotides align to TRBD1. The CDR3 contains 16 residues. V dropped 2 bases and J dropped 0; count of bases not matched to a gene: 4. Germline V lookup: CDR1 SGHTA, CDR2 FQGNSA. The chain's CDR3 is CASSLRQGSSYNEQFF. The CDR3 bases are TGTGCCAGCAGCTTAAGACAGGGCAGCTCCTACAATGAGCAGTTCTTC.

The V gene is TRBV7-9, the J gene TRBJ2-2; D is uncertain. The ends were cut back, 5 bases at V and 6 bases at J, with 10 bases in the middle. Germline CDR1 SEHNR, CDR2 FQNEAQ (reference sequence). The CDR3 covers 13 residues. CDR3 nucleotide sequence: TGTGCCAGCAGCCATATCGGAGCCGGGGAGCTGTTTTTT. This gives the protein CASSHIGAGELFF.

This sequence joins TRBV6-5 and TRBJ2-3; TRBD2 aligns across 7 bases. Trimming at V came to 2 bases and at J to 4 bases, leaving 9 bases not matched to a gene. CDR1 and CDR2 from the germline V gene are MNHEY and SVGAGI. The CDR3 has 16 amino acids. CDR3 DNA: TGTGCCAGCAGTTACGGCAGCGGGGATAGGGCAGATACGCAGTATTTT. It codes for CASSYGSGDRADTQYF.

This rearrangement joins TRBV5-6 to TRBJ1-4; D may be TRBD1 (5 bases). V was pared by 4 bases and J by 2 bases, with 15 bases between. In germline, CDR1 is SGHDT, CDR2 YYEEEE. The CDR3 covers 16 residues. The CDR3 loop reads CASSIGTADTNEKLFF. The CDR3 DNA follows: TGTGCCAGCAGCATCGGGACTGCGGACACTAATGAAAAACTGTTTTTT.

This chain connects TRBV10-1 to TRBJ1-3; 7 bases line up with TRBD1. The junction had 3 bases not matched to a gene; V was cut back by 7 bases and J by 3 bases. Germline assignment: CDR1 WNHNN and CDR2 SYGVQD (reference sequence). The length of the CDR3 is 13 residues. CDR3 nucleotide sequence: TGCGCCAGCACCACAGGGGATGGAAACACCATATATTTT. This sequence encodes CASTTGDGNTIYF.

The chain has TRBV5-4 and TRBJ2-5, with TRBD2 matching over 11 bases. Germline V CDR1 and CDR2: SGHNT, YYREEE (reference sequence). J was trimmed by 7 bases and V by 4 bases; bases with no gene match: 3. The CDR3 runs to 13 residues. In DNA form, the CDR3 reads TGTGCCAGCAGCCTAGCGGGGGGTACGACCCAGTACTTC. Its translation is CASSLAGGTTQYF.

The chain has TRBV4-2 and TRBJ2-3, with D possibly being TRBD2 (6 bases). From germline, CDR1 is LGHNA and CDR2 YNFKEQ. The CDR3 runs 17 residues. V was clipped by 1 base and J by 6 bases, with 20 bases between them. The CDR3 DNA reads as TGTGCCAGCAGCCAAGGCTTTAAGTGGGACTTAAGTGATACGCAGTATTTT. The encoded protein is CASSQGFKWDLSDTQYF.

This clone was seen once. The rearrangement joins TRBV4-2 to TRBJ2-1, with TRBD2 matching 13 bases. Germline V gives CDR1 LGHNA, CDR2 YNFKEQ. The V and J ends lost 1 base and 1 base, in that order; junction bases with no gene match: 4. The CDR3 length is 18 residues. The CDR3 nucleotides read TGTGCCAGCAGCCAAGTCGGGACTAGCGGGGTTTCCTACAATGAGCAGTTCTTC. Protein sequence: CASSQVGTSGVSYNEQFF.